The clone carrying this TCR beta chain was detected many times. What it binds is not known. The CDR3 is 14 residues long. V was pared by 5 bases and J by 3 bases, with 14 bases between. Germline CDR1 is GTSNPN and CDR2 is SVGIG (reference sequence). TCR beta CDR3 regions were amplified from RNA transcripts. The HTBI primer set was used in a first-round RT-PCR of the TCR CDR3. From the multiplex PCR reads, TCRdb called clonotypes with MiXCR, one entry per CDR3 protein. This sample yields some 250,000 distinct CDR3 sequences, of which approximately 14% are seen a single time; roughly 14% belongs to the top ten. The data were obtained in a study of T cells in Graves' hyperthyroidism and ophthalmopathy. General observations from the study: Blood also held most thyroid clonotypes expanded beyond 0.001. The model's output predicted ophthalmopathy at a median of 6.5 months prior to onset.

Hyperthyroidism was newly diagnosed in patients aged 18 to 65 (duration under 2 months). Patients were excluded because of uncontrolled infection, other autoimmune disease, pregnancy or lactation. The rearrangement links TRBV30 to TRBJ1-5; tentative D call: TRBD1 (6 bases). The source of this sequence is a woman in her 40s with Graves' hyperthyroidism that later progressed to Graves' ophthalmopathy. Specimen: blood. The CDR3 protein is CAWGEGGANQPQHF. The CDR3 DNA follows: TGTGCCTGGGGTGAGGGGGGGGCCAATCAGCCCCAGCATTTT.